These 13 T cell receptor beta chains originate from one sample sequenced in a study of shared clonotypes between healthy human individuals. Sequencing used immunoSEQ multiplex PCR; TCRdb keeps in-frame clones, though not all of them. Altogether 1,400,000 or so clones are present, 98% to 99% being singletons, with the ten largest covering about 0.34%. Sequencing was performed on naive CD4+ T cells sorted from blood. As to subset: CD45RA+ positively selected. The receptors stem from a man aged 25-40 years in good health.

The J gene is TRBJ2-7, the V gene TRBV5-1, with D tentatively TRBD2 (5 bases). The CDR3 extends over 14 amino acids. Trimming left V 4 bases short and J 2 bases short, with 13 bases between. CDR1 SGHRS and CDR2 YFSETQ come from the germline V gene. The CDR3 DNA reads TGCGCCAGCAGCCCTGACTGGGGAGCCTACGAGCAGTACTTC. This sequence encodes CASSPDWGAYEQYF.

The V gene is TRBV5-1, the J gene TRBJ2-1, with 11 bases aligning to TRBD2. V shed 2 bases, J shed 0 bases, and the junction held 4 bases outside the gene matches. Germline loops: CDR1 SGHRS, CDR2 YFSETQ. This CDR3 contains 17 residues. The CDR3 DNA reads as TGCGCCAGCAGCTTAAGTAGCGGGAGGGGCTCCTACAATGAGCAGTTCTTC. This codes for CASSLSSGRGSYNEQFF.

This sequence joins TRBV28 and TRBJ2-4; D may match TRBD1 or TRBD2 (5 bases each). V was shortened by 2 bases and J by 9 bases, with 17 bases between the two germline ends. The CDR3 loop spans 15 amino acids. Germline-derived CDR1 and CDR2 are MDHEN and SYDVKM. The CDR3 reads CASSLGGGTDPIQYF. The CDR3 bases are TGTGCCAGCAGTTTAGGGGGTGGAACAGATCCCATTCAGTACTTC.

V usage is TRBV19 and J usage is TRBJ2-2; D is undetermined. V was pared by 4 bases and J by 8 bases, with 14 bases between. The CDR3 covers 14 residues. The germline V gene encodes CDR1 LNHDA and CDR2 SQIVND (reference sequence). The chain's CDR3 is CASSKRPVGGELFF. The CDR3 bases are TGTGCCAGTAGTAAACGCCCAGTGGGTGGGGAGCTGTTTTTT.

The V call is TRBV25-1, the J call TRBJ2-3, with TRBD2 matching 9 bases. The V segment lost 4 bases and the J segment 3 bases; nucleotides outside the gene matches: 5. CDR1 and CDR2 (germline): MGHDK, SYGVNS. The length of the CDR3 is 15 residues. Here the CDR3 DNA reads TGTGCCAGCAGTGGTAGCGGGAGTCGGACAGATACGCAGTATTTT. This codes for CASSGSGSRTDTQYF.

J is TRBJ1-2 and V is TRBV19, with D tentatively TRBD1 (6 bases). Trimming pared 3 bases from V and 6 bases from J, leaving 11 bases between. Germline values: CDR1 LNHDA, CDR2 SQIVND (reference sequence). The CDR3 is 13 amino acids. The CDR3 loop is CASSIIQGHGYTF. The CDR3 DNA sequence: TGTGCCAGTAGTATTATTCAGGGGCATGGCTACACCTTC. Complete variable domain (other parts from reference TRBV19 and TRBJ1-2): DGGITQSPKYLFRKEGQNVTLSCEQNLNHDAMYWYRQDPGQGLRLIYYSQIVNDFQKGDIAEGYSVSREKKESFPLTVTSAQKNPTAFYLCASSIIQGHGYTFGSGTRLTVV.

The chain carries TRBV18 and TRBJ2-5; D is undetermined. V lost 0 bases, J lost 2 bases, and 16 bases lay in between. The germline V gene encodes CDR1 KGHSH and CDR2 LQKENI. The CDR3 contains 17 residues. The CDR3 sequence is CASSPPGNSALQETQYF. The DNA of the CDR3 is TGTGCCAGCTCACCACCGGGGAACAGCGCCTTACAAGAGACCCAGTACTTC. Combining the CDR3 with reference TRBV18 and TRBJ2-5 gives the whole variable domain NAGVMQNPRHLVRRRGQEARLRCSPMKGHSHVYWYRQLPEEGLKFMVYLQKENIIDESGMPKERFSAEFPKEGPSILRIQQVVRGDSAAYFCASSPPGNSALQETQYFGPGTRLLVL.

The chain has TRBV7-6 and TRBJ2-5; 8 bases fit TRBD1. CDR3 size: 14 residues. The germline CDR1 and CDR2 sequences are SGHVS and FNYEAQ. V lost 5 bases to trimming and J lost 5 bases; unmatched junction nucleotides: 7. CDR3 loop: CASSIRGLGETQYF. The CDR3 bases are TGTGCCAGCAGCATCAGGGGGCTTGGGGAGACCCAGTACTTC.

In regard to this clone: One end of the junction fails to match germline, which may point to a read error. The chain joins TRBV5-6 to TRBJ1-3; 7 bases are shared with TRBD1. This CDR3 comprises 18 residues. Germline lookup yields CDR1 SGHDT and CDR2 YYEEEE. The DNA for the CDR3 is TGTGCGAGCACGGACAGGAGTTTAATTATTGGATCTGGAAACACCATATATTTT. The encoded protein is CASTDRSLIIGSGNTIYF.

This chain uses TRBV28 with TRBJ2-7; D is ambiguous. Germline values: CDR1 MDHEN, CDR2 SYDVKM. V shed 4 bases and J shed 5 bases, with 21 bases lying between them. CDR3 size: 16 residues. DNA of the CDR3: TGTGCCAGCAGTTCCTTTATTCCCCCGTGGACCCACGAGCAGTACTTC. Its translation is CASSSFIPPWTHEQYF.

This chain uses TRBV2 with TRBJ2-2; TRBD2 matches at 8 bases. The CDR3 is 15 amino acids. Germline CDR1 is SNHLY and CDR2 is FYNNEI. V dropped 3 bases and J dropped 4; count of bases not matched to a gene: 4. The CDR3 here is CASSDPGGSTGELFF. The CDR3, as DNA: TGTGCCAGCAGTGATCCGGGGGGGAGCACCGGGGAGCTGTTTTTT. Supplemented by reference TRBV2 and TRBJ2-2, the full variable domain reads EPEVTQTPSHQVTQMGQEVILRCVPISNHLYFYWYRQILGQKVEFLVSFYNNEISEKSEIFDDQFSVERPDGSNFTLKIRSTKLEDSAMYFCASSDPGGSTGELFFGEGSRLTVL.

The V and J genes are TRBV5-5 and TRBJ1-4; 11 bases match TRBD1. After removal of 3 bases from V and 8 bases from J, the junction contained 9 bases not matched to a gene. This CDR3 has 16 amino acids. Germline loops: CDR1 SGHKS, CDR2 YYEKEE (reference sequence). CDR3 in amino acids: CASSSGQGALGEKLFF. The CDR3 DNA is TGTGCCAGCAGCTCAGGACAGGGGGCATTGGGGGAAAAACTGTTTTTT.

The chain uses TRBV18 and TRBJ1-2; D ambiguous. The CDR3 spans 15 residues. Germline lookup yields CDR1 KGHSH and CDR2 LQKENI. V shed 6 bases and J shed 8 bases, with 22 bases lying between them. In DNA form, the CDR3 reads TGTGCCAGCTCCCCTTTAGGAGGAGACCTTTGGGGCTACACCTTC. This sequence encodes CASSPLGGDLWGYTF.